The sequence of this T cell receptor (beta chain) was determined in a study of T cell clones after liver transplantation. Germline loops: CDR1 SNHLY, CDR2 FYNNEI. V lost 1 base and J 3 bases, leaving 16 bases between the germline ends. The CDR3 consists of 16 residues. This table comes from immunoSEQ multiplex PCR, and its TCRdb copy is limited to in-frame clones, with some not included. The profile shows tens of thousands of clones, more than 85% of them singletons. The chain has TRBV2 and TRBJ2-7, with D tentatively TRBD1 (6 bases). Material: CD4+ T cells from blood, obtained about 25 months after liver transplant. This TCR was recovered from a human patient who received a liver transplant. Some T cells may be the graft donor's. CDR3 residues: CASSEGIRTANYEQYF. The CDR3 nucleotides are TGTGCCAGCAGTGAAGGTATCAGGACAGCTAACTACGAGCAGTACTTC.